These T cell receptor beta chains were read from a single sample in a study of spatial heterogeneity in lung cancer. TCRdb fed the 5' RACE reads into MiXCR, producing one record per CDR3 protein. The sample has roughly 39,000 distinct CDR3 sequences, roughly 8% seen once. The sample here was PBMCs, taken at surgery. These receptors were collected from a male donor with early-stage non-small cell lung cancer. Both conserved end residues are part of each CDR3. The D gene is left open where the match is weak. Rows give clone size only sometimes, using once, few, many, or a class for an expanded clone.

clone_size d_call cdr3_length j_call v_call cdr3_nt cdr3_aa
many - 12 TRBJ2-2 TRBV12-3/TRBV12-4 TGTGCCAGCAGACTTCAGACCGGGGAGCTGTTTTTT CASRLQTGELFF
few - 17 TRBJ1-5 TRBV27 TGTGCCAGCAGTCCCTCCGCGGGGGGAGATAGCAATCAGCCCCAGCATTTT CASSPSAGGDSNQPQHF
many - 12 TRBJ1-1 TRBV30 TGTGCCTTAAGGGCGGGGAACACTGAAGCTTTCTTT CALRAGNTEAFF
- TRBD1 15 TRBJ2-3 TRBV29-1 TGCAGCACTACCGGGACAGGGGGTCTCACAGATACGCAGTATTTT CSTTGTGGLTDTQYF
- - 13 TRBJ1-2 TRBV6-2/TRBV6-3 TGTGCCAGCAGTTATCAGGGCCGGGAAGGCTACACCTTC CASSYQGREGYTF
many - 13 TRBJ2-5 TRBV4-3 TGCGCCAGCAGCCAAGGCAGGGCCGAGACCCAGTACTTC CASSQGRAETQYF
many - 13 TRBJ1-6 TRBV30 TGTGCCTGGAGATTTGTTCAAAATTCACCCCTCCACTTT CAWRFVQNSPLHF
many - 13 TRBJ2-3 TRBV9 TGTGCCAGCAGCTTAGACCCCCGAGATACGCAGTATTTT CASSLDPRDTQYF
- - 13 TRBJ2-1 TRBV9 TGTGCCAGCAGCGTAGCTACGGGCAATGAGCAGTTCTTC CASSVATGNEQFF
- - 17 TRBJ1-1 TRBV5-1 TGCGCCAGCAGCTTGGGAGTTAGGACAGCCTTGAACACTGAAGCTTTCTTT CASSLGVRTALNTEAFF
many TRBD1 16 TRBJ1-2 TRBV4-2 TGTGCCAGCAGCCAAGAGCTAACAGGGGCTTCTTTTGGCTACACCTTC CASSQELTGASFGYTF
many - 13 TRBJ1-4 TRBV12-3/TRBV12-4 TGTGCCAGCAGTTTCGTTCCCCTTGAGCGACTGTTTTTT CASSFVPLERLFF
many - 14 TRBJ2-7 TRBV3-1 TGTGCCAGCAGCCTCCCGGGACGGGCCTACGAGCAGTACTTC CASSLPGRAYEQYF
- - 14 TRBJ1-5 TRBV10-3 TGTGCCACCAGTGGGTCAGGGAGAGGGCAGCCCCAGCATTTT CATSGSGRGQPQHF
many - 13 TRBJ1-2 TRBV4-3 TGCGCCAGCAGCCAAAGGGCAGTGAATGGCTACACCTTC CASSQRAVNGYTF
- TRBD1 15 TRBJ2-7 TRBV15 TGTGCCACGTGGAGTCTAGGACAGGCCTCCTACGAGCAGTACTTC CATWSLGQASYEQYF
- - 17 TRBJ2-2 TRBV14 TGTGCCAGCAGCCAACCTCGCCAGAGTCTCGGCACCGGGGAGCTGTTTTTT CASSQPRQSLGTGELFF
few TRBD1 13 TRBJ1-2 TRBV20-1 TGCAGTGCCATCTCCGGACAGGGAGGTGGCTACACCTTC CSAISGQGGGYTF
many - 14 TRBJ2-5 TRBV5-1 TGCGCCAGCAGCTTCACAGGGCCCCAAGAGACCCAGTACTTC CASSFTGPQETQYF
many - 12 TRBJ1-1 TRBV30 TGTGCCTGGAGTGGTCAGGGAACTGAAGCTTTCTTT CAWSGQGTEAFF
few - 15 TRBJ1-1 TRBV7-2 TGTGCCAGCAGCTTGGGTCAGGGTTTGTACACTGAAGCTTTCTTT CASSLGQGLYTEAFF
many TRBD1 16 TRBJ2-1 TRBV29-1 TGCAGCGACAGCGGATCAGGGGGACAGAAGTACAATGAGCAGTTCTTC CSDSGSGGQKYNEQFF
many - 13 TRBJ2-2 TRBV27 TGTGCCAGCAGTTTCGGACGAAGCGGGGAGCTGTTTTTT CASSFGRSGELFF
- - 12 TRBJ2-7 TRBV7-9 TGTGCCAGCAGCCGACAGTCCTACGAGCAGTACTTC CASSRQSYEQYF
many - 18 TRBJ1-2 TRBV16 TGTGCCAGCAGCCAATTCCAAGATCCTGCAGGAACTAACTATGGCTACACCTTC CASSQFQDPAGTNYGYTF
- TRBD1 14 TRBJ1-5 TRBV28 TGTGCCAGCAGCCAAGGGGGCTACAATCAGCCCCAGCATTTT CASSQGGYNQPQHF
many TRBD1 14 TRBJ2-7 TRBV20-1 TGCAGTGCTCAGCCGGGACAGGCTAGGTACGAGCAGTACTTC CSAQPGQARYEQYF
many TRBD1 14 TRBJ1-2 TRBV3-1 TGTGCCAGCAGCCCAATCCCGGGACAGGGAGGCTACACCTTC CASSPIPGQGGYTF
many - 14 TRBJ2-1 TRBV5-1 TGCGCCAGCAGCTTCGGCCGGACGGGAGATGAGCAGTTCTTC CASSFGRTGDEQFF
many - 13 TRBJ2-1 TRBV11-2 TGTGCCAGCAGCCAGACCTCCTACAATGAGCAGTTCTTC CASSQTSYNEQFF